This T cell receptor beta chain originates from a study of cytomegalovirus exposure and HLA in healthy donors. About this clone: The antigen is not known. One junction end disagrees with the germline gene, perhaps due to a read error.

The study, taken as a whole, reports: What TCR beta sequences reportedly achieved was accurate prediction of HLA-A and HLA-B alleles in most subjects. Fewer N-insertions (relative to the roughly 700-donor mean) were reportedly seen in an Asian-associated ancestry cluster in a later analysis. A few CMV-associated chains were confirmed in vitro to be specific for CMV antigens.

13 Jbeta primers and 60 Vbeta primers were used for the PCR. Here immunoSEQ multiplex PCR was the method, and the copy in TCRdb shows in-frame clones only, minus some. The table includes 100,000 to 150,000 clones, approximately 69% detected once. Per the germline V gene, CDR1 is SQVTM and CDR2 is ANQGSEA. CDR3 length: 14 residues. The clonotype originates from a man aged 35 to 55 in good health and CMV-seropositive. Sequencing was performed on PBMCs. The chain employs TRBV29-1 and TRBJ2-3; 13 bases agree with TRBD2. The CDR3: CSVEEGLAGYTQYF. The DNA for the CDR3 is TGCAGCGTCGAAGAGGGACTAGCGGGATATACGCAGTATTTT.